This T cell receptor beta chain was observed in a study of T and B cells in COVID-19 patients. To note about this clonotype: What it binds is unknown.

The V and J ends lost 1 base and 5 bases respectively, with 11 bases between them. The CDR3 contains 13 residues. Per the germline V gene, CDR1 is DFQATT and CDR2 is SNEGSKA (reference sequence). Multiplex PCR with BIOMED2 TRB-A/B primer pools amplified TRB rearrangements. One entry per CDR3 protein results from TCRdb running MiXCR on the multiplex PCR reads. Of 20,000 to 25,000 distinct CDR3 sequences listed, approximately 30% were seen once; the top ten hold 2% to 2.5%. Blood genomic DNA input for TRB amplification was roughly 220-500 ng. General study results and limits: No sequencing was yet done of CD4+, regulatory or CD8+ subsets, or of SARS-CoV-2-responsive or tetramer+ sorted cells. Patients with COVID-19 reportedly showed strongly skewed T cell receptor beta variable and joining gene usage.

The chain uses TRBV20-1 and TRBJ2-5, with a possible D match to TRBD2 (7 bases). The material sequenced was blood. This TCR was sampled from a human donor who had recovered from COVID-19. The DNA for the CDR3 is TGCAGTGCTAGAGGGGAGGGGGGCGAGACCCAGTACTTC. It specifies CSARGEGGETQYF.